Following are 14 T cell receptor beta chains from one sample sequenced in a study of cytomegalovirus exposure and HLA in healthy donors. The assay was immunoSEQ multiplex PCR, and TCRdb's table has in-frame clones only and misses some. The sample records 240,000 or so clones, 75% to 90% being singletons. The sequencing input was PBMCs. Every receptor here comes from a woman aged 25 to 39 in good health and CMV-seropositive.

The chain combines TRBV4-1 with TRBJ2-7, with 7 positions matching TRBD2. J was trimmed by 2 bases and V by 3 bases; bases with no gene match: 10. The CDR3 spans 16 residues. From germline, CDR1 is MGHRA and CDR2 YSYEKL. CDR3 coding DNA: TGCGCCAGCAGCCAGGCTTCGAGCGGGGCTACCTACGAGCAGTACTTC. This sequence encodes CASSQASSGATYEQYF.

This chain joins TRBV11-3 and TRBJ2-7; 7 bases agree with TRBD2. Germline-derived CDR1 and CDR2 are SGHNT and YENEEA. The CDR3 sequence is 14 residues long. V shed 5 bases and J 0 bases; nucleotides not matched to a gene: 4. The CDR3 DNA reads as TGTGCCAGCAGCCTAAGCGGGATCTCCTACGAGCAGTACTTC. Translated: CASSLSGISYEQYF.

The CDR3 loop is CASSIGQGSYGYTF. CDR3 sequence (DNA): TGTGCCAGTAGTATCGGGCAGGGCTCGTATGGCTACACCTTC. The chain is built from TRBV19 and TRBJ1-2; D perhaps matches TRBD1 (5 bases). V was shortened by 3 bases and J by 5 bases, with 13 bases between the two germline ends. The CDR3 spans 14 residues. Germline lookup yields CDR1 LNHDA and CDR2 SQIVND (reference sequence).

V is TRBV6-5 and J is TRBJ1-1; D uncertain. V was clipped by 0 bases and J by 6 bases, with 14 bases between them. CDR3 length: 15 amino acids. Germline V gene lookup returns CDR1 MNHEY and CDR2 SVGAGI. CDR3 loop: CASSYSEGRVPEAFF. The CDR3 DNA is TGTGCCAGCAGTTACTCTGAGGGTAGAGTCCCTGAAGCTTTCTTT.

J is TRBJ1-5 and V is TRBV18, with D perhaps TRBD1 (5 bases). Trimming took 1 base from V and 3 from J, leaving 13 bases between them. The CDR3 has 16 residues. Per germline, CDR1 KGHSH and CDR2 LQKENI. CDR3 region: CASSPQHTGVNQPQHF. CDR3 sequence (DNA): TGTGCCAGCTCACCACAGCATACAGGAGTCAATCAGCCCCAGCATTTT. Looking up the rest from reference TRBV18 and TRBJ1-5 gives the full variable domain: NAGVMQNPRHLVRRRGQEARLRCSPMKGHSHVYWYRQLPEEGLKFMVYLQKENIIDESGMPKERFSAEFPKEGPSILRIQQVVRGDSAAYFCASSPQHTGVNQPQHFGDGTRLSIL.

The chain has TRBV7-6 and TRBJ2-2, with 8 bases identical to TRBD2. This CDR3 is built from 17 residues. V dropped 1 base and J dropped 8; count of bases not matched to a gene: 12. Germline V gives CDR1 SGHVS, CDR2 FNYEAQ. The CDR3 nucleotides are TGTGCCAGCAGCTTAGAGATGGCTAGCGGGTTTACGGGGGAGCTGTTTTTT. Amino acids: CASSLEMASGFTGELFF.

This chain links TRBV30 with TRBJ2-7, with 8 bases aligning to TRBD2. Trimming cost V 8 bases and J 6 bases; bases outside gene matches: 12. This CDR3 spans 13 amino acids. Germline loops: CDR1 GTSNPN, CDR2 SVGIG (reference sequence). CDR3 sequence reads: CALVGGGQREQYF. CDR3 nucleotide sequence: TGTGCCCTAGTCGGCGGGGGGCAGCGCGAGCAGTACTTC.

The CDR3 DNA is TGTGCCAGTAGTATAGCCGCCGTTGGCTTGATTGAAGCTTTCTTT. As protein: CASSIAAVGLIEAFF. V usage is TRBV19 and J usage is TRBJ1-1; D not resolved. Germline assignment: CDR1 LNHDA and CDR2 SQIVND (reference sequence). V shed 1 base and J shed 7 bases, with 16 bases lying between them. The length of the CDR3 is 15 residues.

The V and J genes are TRBV27 and TRBJ2-1, with D possibly TRBD2 on 5 matching bases. V shed 6 bases and J shed 6 bases, with 18 bases lying between them. This CDR3 region has 15 residues. Germline CDR1 MNHEY, CDR2 SMNVEV (reference sequence). The CDR3 is CASRATLAGSNEQFF. The CDR3 bases are TGTGCCAGCAGGGCCACCCTAGCTGGGTCCAATGAGCAGTTCTTC.

V gene TRBV5-1 combines with J gene TRBJ2-3, with 7 bases matching TRBD1. V shed 4 bases and J 0 bases; nucleotides not matched to a gene: 5. CDR1 is SGHRS, CDR2 YFSETQ, per germline. The CDR3 has 15 residues. In DNA, the CDR3 is TGCGCCAGCAGCCAGGGGACAGCCAGCACAGATACGCAGTATTTT. Its protein product is CASSQGTASTDTQYF.

V usage is TRBV11-2 and J usage is TRBJ1-5; D is unclear. CDR3 length: 14 amino acids. The germline V gene has CDR1 SGHAT and CDR2 FQNNGV. Trimming removed 1 base at V and 8 bases at J, with 12 bases between. CDR3 in DNA: TGTGCCAGCAGCTTAGGTGGAGGGCTGGAGCCCCAGCATTTT. Its translation is CASSLGGGLEPQHF.

The chain uses TRBV6-6 and TRBJ1-5, with D possibly TRBD1 on 6 matching bases. Germline V gene data show CDR1 as MNHNY and CDR2 as SVGAGI (reference sequence). The CDR3 covers 16 residues. V dropped 6 bases and J dropped 3 bases, with 18 bases sitting between them. The CDR3 DNA sequence: TGTGCCAGCAGCCACCCCTCTACAGGGTTCAATCAGCCCCAGCATTTT. It is translated as CASSHPSTGFNQPQHF.

This CDR3 reads CASSARDRDTGELFF. DNA for the CDR3: TGTGCCAGCAGCGCCCGGGACAGGGACACCGGGGAGCTGTTTTTT. The chain links TRBV9 to TRBJ2-2; 9 nucleotides match TRBD1. The CDR3 sequence is 15 residues long. Germline V gives CDR1 SGDLS, CDR2 YYNGEE. Germline trimming cut 3 bases from V and 3 bases from J; bases unmatched to any gene: 3.

CDR3 nucleotides: TGTGCCAGCGGCGGGAGAGTGAGCACAGATACGCAGTATTTT. It is translated as CASGGRVSTDTQYF. The chain is built from TRBV7-9 and TRBJ2-3; 7 bases map to TRBD2. V lost 8 bases to trimming and J lost 0 bases; unmatched junction nucleotides: 5. CDR1 and CDR2 (germline): SEHNR, FQNEAQ (reference sequence). There are 14 residues in the CDR3. Based on the CDR3 plus reference TRBV7-9 and TRBJ2-3, the full variable domain is DTGVSQNPRHKITKRGQNVTFRCDPISEHNRLYWYRQTLGQGPEFLTYFQNEAQLEKSRLLSDRFSAERPKGSFSTLEIQRTEQGDSAMYLCASGGRVSTDTQYFGPGTRLTVL.